This T cell receptor (beta chain) emerged from a study of blood T cell repertoires in COVID-19. Study-level information: Italy, Spain and the United States were the sources of the convalescent and acute COVID-19 samples. Nucleic acid was either cDNA or gDNA, and it came from T cells, B-cell-depleted T cells, or PBMCs.

Authors' processing steps: Scientists estimated how many nucleated cells there were by amplifying reference gene primers. The assay was immunoSEQ multiplex PCR, and TCRdb's table has in-frame clones only and misses some. V, J and clone size derive from that table, while D and trimming were established from the DNA sequence. Among around 99,000 clones, 80% to 90% were seen once, and the ten largest hold roughly 4.9%. CDR3 length: 16 amino acids. This clone has just one count. This chain joins TRBV21-1 and TRBJ1-5; whether TRBD1, the table's D call, matches the DNA was not checked. TRBV21-1 is a listed pseudogene. The TCR sequence derives from a man between 35 and 55 years old with active or convalescent COVID-19. The sample taken for sequencing was peripheral blood. The CDR3 here is CASSKWEGDSPNENHF. The CDR3 DNA is TGTGCCAGCAGCAAGTGGGAAGGAGACAGCCCAAATGAAAATCATTTT.